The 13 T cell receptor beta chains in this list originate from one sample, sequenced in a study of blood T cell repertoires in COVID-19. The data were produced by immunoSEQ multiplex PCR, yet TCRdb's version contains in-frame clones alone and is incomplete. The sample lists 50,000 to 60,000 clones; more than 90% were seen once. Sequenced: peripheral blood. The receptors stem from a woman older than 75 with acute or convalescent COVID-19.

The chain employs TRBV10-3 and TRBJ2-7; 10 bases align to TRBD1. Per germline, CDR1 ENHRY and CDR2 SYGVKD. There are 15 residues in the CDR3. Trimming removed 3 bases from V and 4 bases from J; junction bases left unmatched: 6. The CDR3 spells CAISDRGTGDYEQYF. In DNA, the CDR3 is TGTGCCATCAGTGATCGAGGGACAGGGGATTACGAGCAGTACTTC.

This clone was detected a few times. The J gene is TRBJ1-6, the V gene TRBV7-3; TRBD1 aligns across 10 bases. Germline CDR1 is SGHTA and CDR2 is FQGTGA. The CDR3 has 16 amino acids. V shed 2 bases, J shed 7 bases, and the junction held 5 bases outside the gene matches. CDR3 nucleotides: TGTGCCAGCAGCTTAGGGGGACAGGGGCAAAATTCACCCCTCCACTTT. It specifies CASSLGGQGQNSPLHF.

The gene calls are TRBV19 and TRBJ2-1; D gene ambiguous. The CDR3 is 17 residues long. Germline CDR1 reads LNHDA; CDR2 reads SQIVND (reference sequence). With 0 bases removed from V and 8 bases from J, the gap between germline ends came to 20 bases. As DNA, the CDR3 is TGTGCCAGTAGTATAGAAAATATTCCGATAATACATGATGAGCAGTTCTTC. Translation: CASSIENIPIIHDEQFF.

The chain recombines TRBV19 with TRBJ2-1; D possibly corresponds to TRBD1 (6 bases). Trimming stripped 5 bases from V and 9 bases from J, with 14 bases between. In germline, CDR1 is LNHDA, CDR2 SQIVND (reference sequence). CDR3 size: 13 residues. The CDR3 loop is CASSSRGKTEQFF. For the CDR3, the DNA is TGTGCCAGTAGTTCCAGGGGCAAGACTGAGCAGTTCTTC.

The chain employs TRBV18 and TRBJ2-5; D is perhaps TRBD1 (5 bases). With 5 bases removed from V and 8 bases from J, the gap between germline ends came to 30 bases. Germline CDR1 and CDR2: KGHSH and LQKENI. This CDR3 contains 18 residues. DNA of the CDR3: TGTGCCAGCTCATCCAGGGTGGCCGACAGAGCCTCAAAACCAACCCAGTACTTC. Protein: CASSSRVADRASKPTQYF.

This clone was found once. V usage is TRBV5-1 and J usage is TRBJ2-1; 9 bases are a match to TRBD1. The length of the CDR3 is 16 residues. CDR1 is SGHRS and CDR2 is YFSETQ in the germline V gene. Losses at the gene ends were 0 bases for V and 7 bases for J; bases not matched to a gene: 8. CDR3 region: CASSLGGTGYRNEQFF. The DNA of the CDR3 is TGCGCCAGCAGCTTGGGTGGGACAGGGTACCGGAATGAGCAGTTCTTC.

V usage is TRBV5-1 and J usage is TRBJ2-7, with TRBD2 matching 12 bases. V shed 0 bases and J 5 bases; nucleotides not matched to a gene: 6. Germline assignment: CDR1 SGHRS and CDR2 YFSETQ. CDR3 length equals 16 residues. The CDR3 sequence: CASSLGLAGVLHEQYF. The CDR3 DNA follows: TGCGCCAGCAGCTTGGGACTAGCGGGAGTTCTCCACGAGCAGTACTTC.

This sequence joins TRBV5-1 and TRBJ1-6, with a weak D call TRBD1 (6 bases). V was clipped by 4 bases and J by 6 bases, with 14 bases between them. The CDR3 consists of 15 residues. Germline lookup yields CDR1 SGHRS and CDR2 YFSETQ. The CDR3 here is CASSDTGIRNSPLHF. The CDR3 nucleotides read TGCGCCAGCAGCGACACAGGGATTCGTAATTCACCCCTCCACTTT.

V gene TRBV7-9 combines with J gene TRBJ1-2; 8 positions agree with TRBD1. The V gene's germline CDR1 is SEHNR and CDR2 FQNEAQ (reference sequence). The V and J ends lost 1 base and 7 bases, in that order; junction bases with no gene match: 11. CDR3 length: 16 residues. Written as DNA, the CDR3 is TGTGCCAGCAGCTTAGTCCCCGGTCAGGGGGCTGGTGGCTACACCTTC. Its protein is CASSLVPGQGAGGYTF.

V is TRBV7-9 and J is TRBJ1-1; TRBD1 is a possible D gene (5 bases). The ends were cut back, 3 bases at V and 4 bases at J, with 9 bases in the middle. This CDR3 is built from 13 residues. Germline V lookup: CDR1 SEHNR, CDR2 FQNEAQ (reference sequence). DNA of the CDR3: TGTGCCAGCAGCTTCGACAGTAGCACTGAAGCTTTCTTT. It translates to CASSFDSSTEAFF. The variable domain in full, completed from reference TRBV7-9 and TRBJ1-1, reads DTGVSQNPRHKITKRGQNVTFRCDPISEHNRLYWYRQTLGQGPEFLTYFQNEAQLEKSRLLSDRFSAERPKGSFSTLEIQRTEQGDSAMYLCASSFDSSTEAFFGQGTRLTVV.

For the CDR3, the DNA is TGTGCCTGGAGTACTTTACCGGGGGAAGAGACCCAGTACTTC. It yields the protein CAWSTLPGEETQYF. The chain links TRBV30 to TRBJ2-5; possible D gene TRBD2, 6 bases. Germline-derived CDR1 and CDR2 are GTSNPN and SVGIG (reference sequence). CDR3 length equals 14 residues. The V end lost 2 bases, the J end lost 3 bases, and 13 bases lay between the germline ends.

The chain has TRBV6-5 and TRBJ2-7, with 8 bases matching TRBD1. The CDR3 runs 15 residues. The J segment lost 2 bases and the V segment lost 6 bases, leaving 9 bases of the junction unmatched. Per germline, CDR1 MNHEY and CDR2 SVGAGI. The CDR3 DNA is TGTGCCAGCAGCGTAGTACAGGGGGGCCCCTACGAGCAGTACTTC. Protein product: CASSVVQGGPYEQYF.

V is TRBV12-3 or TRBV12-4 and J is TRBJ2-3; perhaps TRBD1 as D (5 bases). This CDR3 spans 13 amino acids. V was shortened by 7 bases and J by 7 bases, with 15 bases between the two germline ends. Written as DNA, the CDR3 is TGTGCCAGCACCATAGGGGCCCCATATACGCAGTATTTT. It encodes CASTIGAPYTQYF.